One and the same sample provided the 10 T cell receptor beta chains below, sequenced in a study of cytomegalovirus exposure and HLA in healthy donors. Primers included in the PCR were 60 Vbeta and 13 Jbeta primers. Here immunoSEQ multiplex PCR was the method, and the copy in TCRdb shows in-frame clones only, minus some. The sample lists 110,000 to 150,000 clones, approximately 83% occurring once. Material: PBMCs. The receptors come from a woman in her thirties or forties in good health and CMV-seronegative.

This clone has just one count. The genes are TRBV28 and TRBJ2-7; 7 positions agree with TRBD1. Germline CDR1 reads MDHEN; CDR2 reads SYDVKM. J gave up 4 bases and V 7 bases, and 7 bases lay outside the gene matches. CDR3 size: 13 residues. In DNA, the CDR3 is TGTGCCAGCATCAGGGACAGCACTTACGAGCAGTACTTC. Protein product: CASIRDSTYEQYF.

V is TRBV6-1 and J is TRBJ2-7; 7 positions agree with TRBD2. The CDR3 has 15 residues. Germline trimming cut 4 bases from V and 5 bases from J; bases unmatched to any gene: 11. Germline CDR1 and CDR2: MNHNS and SASEGT. The CDR3 DNA reads TGTGCCAGCAGTGCACCCGGGACGGGAGGCAACGAGCAGTACTTC. It specifies CASSAPGTGGNEQYF.

CDR3 loop: CASSFGQNGYTF. CDR3 nucleotides: TGCGCCAGCAGCTTCGGACAGAATGGCTACACCTTC. The rearrangement links TRBV5-1 to TRBJ1-2, with D possibly TRBD1 on 6 matching bases. This CDR3 contains 12 residues. The germline V and J ends were trimmed by 2 bases and 6 bases, with 8 bases remaining between them. The germline V gene encodes CDR1 SGHRS and CDR2 YFSETQ.

The V gene is TRBV19, the J gene TRBJ2-5, with D hard to call. The end of the DNA fits TRBJ2-7 better, so the J call may be wrong. CDR1 and CDR2 (germline): LNHDA, SQIVND (reference sequence). The CDR3 totals 9 residues. DNA for the CDR3: TGTGCCAGTATCCACGAGCAGTACTTC. The encoded protein is CASIHEQYF.

This clone was seen only a few times. V gene TRBV6-5 combines with J gene TRBJ2-1; D possibly corresponds to TRBD2 (5 bases). With 7 bases removed from V and 5 bases from J, the gap between germline ends came to 15 bases. Looked up from germline, CDR1 is MNHEY and CDR2 is SVGAGI. The CDR3 runs 14 residues. The CDR3 reads CASTTLGDNNEQFF. The CDR3 nucleotides are TGTGCCAGCACCACTCTGGGAGACAACAATGAGCAGTTCTTC.

The chain employs TRBV10-1 and TRBJ2-2; no clear D. The CDR3 covers 13 residues. Germline loops: CDR1 WNHNN, CDR2 SYGVQD (reference sequence). Trimming removed 10 bases at V and 2 bases at J, with 11 bases between. CDR3: CATVGTNTGELFF. The CDR3 DNA follows: TGCGCCACCGTGGGCACAAACACCGGGGAGCTGTTTTTT.

V gene TRBV5-1 combines with J gene TRBJ1-1; D ambiguous. The CDR3 length is 14 residues. Deletions cut 1 base from V and 1 base from J, with 8 bases between. Looked up from germline, CDR1 is SGHRS and CDR2 is YFSETQ. CDR3 DNA: TGCGCCAGCAGCTTGTCCCACAGGAACACTGAAGCTTTCTTT. Protein: CASSLSHRNTEAFF.

The chain employs TRBV2 and TRBJ1-2; TRBD1 aligns across 10 bases. V shed 2 bases and J 3 bases; nucleotides not matched to a gene: 3. Germline V gives CDR1 SNHLY, CDR2 FYNNEI. This CDR3 contains 15 residues. The CDR3 nucleotides are TGTGCCAGCAGTGAAAAGGGACAGGGGCACTATGGCTACACCTTC. As protein: CASSEKGQGHYGYTF.

The genes are TRBV5-4 and TRBJ2-2; D call uncertain. Trimming removed 4 bases at V and 2 bases at J, with 9 bases between. The germline CDR1 and CDR2 sequences are SGHNT and YYREEE (reference sequence). This CDR3 comprises 14 residues. This CDR3 reads CASSPTSNTGELFF. The CDR3 nucleotides are TGTGCCAGCAGCCCGACATCCAACACCGGGGAGCTGTTTTTT.

V gene TRBV14 combines with J gene TRBJ1-1, with 9 bases identical to TRBD1. This CDR3 contains 15 residues. J lost 4 bases, V lost 2 bases, and 5 bases had no gene match. Per germline, CDR1 SGHDN and CDR2 FVKESK. The CDR3 region has the DNA TGTGCCAGCAGCCAACCGGGACAGGGAGGCACTGAAGCTTTCTTT. Translated, it gives CASSQPGQGGTEAFF.